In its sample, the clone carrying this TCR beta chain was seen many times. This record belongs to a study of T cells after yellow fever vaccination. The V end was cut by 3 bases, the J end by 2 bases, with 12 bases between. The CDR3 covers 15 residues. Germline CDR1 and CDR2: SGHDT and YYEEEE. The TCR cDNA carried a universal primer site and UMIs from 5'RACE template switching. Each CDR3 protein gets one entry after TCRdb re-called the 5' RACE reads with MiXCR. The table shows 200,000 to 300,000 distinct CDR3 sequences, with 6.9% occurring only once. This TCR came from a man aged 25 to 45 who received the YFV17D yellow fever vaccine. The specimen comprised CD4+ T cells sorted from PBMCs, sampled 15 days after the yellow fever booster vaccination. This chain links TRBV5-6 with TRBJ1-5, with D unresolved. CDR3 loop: CASSSYQIGNQPQHF. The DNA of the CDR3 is TGTGCCAGCAGCTCTTATCAAATTGGCAATCAGCCCCAGCATTTT.